This TCR beta chain was sequenced in a study of blood T cell repertoires in COVID-19. The repertoire was sequenced with immunoSEQ multiplex PCR; TCRdb's copy has only in-frame clones and lacks some. The data contain about 190,000 clones, about 81% of them seen just once; the ten biggest clones take up approximately 10%. Germline CDR1 and CDR2: SEHNR and FQNEAQ (reference sequence). Trimming removed 6 bases from V and 3 bases from J, with 11 bases in between. The length of the CDR3 is 13 residues. This receptor was taken from an elderly woman with COVID-19, enrolled during active disease. The chain uses TRBV7-9 and TRBJ1-1; D not certain. The sample consisted of peripheral blood. CDR3 nucleotides: TGTGCCAGCAGACCCGAGGAATACACTGAAGCTTTCTTT. Its translation is CASRPEEYTEAFF.